This T cell receptor beta chain is from a study of cytomegalovirus exposure and HLA in healthy donors. The PCR ran on 60 Vbeta and 13 Jbeta primers. Measured with immunoSEQ multiplex PCR; TCRdb has only the in-frame clones, and not every one. The data hold some 170,000 clones, with 80% observed a single time. Germline V gives CDR1 SQVTM, CDR2 ANQGSEA. V was pared by 3 bases and J by 5 bases, with 1 base of the junction left unmatched. The CDR3 length is 12 residues. The V gene is TRBV29-1, the J gene TRBJ2-3; 8 nucleotides agree with TRBD2. The sequenced material came from PBMCs. This receptor was identified in a man aged 18 to 35 in good health and CMV-seropositive. The CDR3 DNA sequence: TGCAGCGTTGATCGGGGGGGAGATACGCAGTATTTT. Translation gives CSVDRGGDTQYF.